The entry that follows covers one T cell receptor beta chain sequence. No cognate antigen has been identified for it. For sequencing, a NextSeq 550 was employed. The Human TCR Profiling Kit (MiLaboratory) was used to make UMI-labeled 5' RACE TRB cDNA libraries. cDNA synthesis used the entire amount of extracted RNA, and PCR amplification then used the entire amount of cDNA produced. Libraries were prepared in parallel using an identical number of PCR cycles. Per the source publication's procedure: With a requirement of at least two reads per UMI, MIGEC and MiXCR extracted about 52,000 +/- 9,100 unique UMI-labeled TRB cDNA molecules per library. Each library averaged 40,000 +/- 10,000 functional in-frame TRB CDR3 nucleotide clonotypes without stop codons. After downsampling to 5000 UMI-labeled TRB molecules per sample, diversity metrics, including normalized Shannon-Wiener and Chao1, were computed in VDJtools. VDJtools was used to calculate clonotype-size-weighted physicochemical properties of the central five CDR3 residues, namely interaction energy, strength, volume and Kidera factor 4. Reads reprocessed by TCRdb are summarized as one entry per CDR3 protein sequence, and DNA is absent. TCRdb's processing, not the authors' own work, is the source of the V and J calls. The data table for this sample lists about 41,000 distinct CDR3 sequences. The ten largest clones represent roughly 15% of the sample.

This entry belongs to a study of CXCR3-negative and CXCR3-positive naive CD8 T cells (dated by TCRdb to between 2018 and 2021). For the wider study: Roughly 150 million TRB reads were obtained in total, roughly 1.5 +/- 0.3 million reads per library. The diversity and physicochemical repertoire analyses included fewer than twelve donors pooled from two independent experiments. For the TRBV-TRBJ cluster analysis, the naive subsets came from 5 or 6 donors, while the memory cells came from 3 donors. The full study reports these points: Because surface CD5, which has been linked to self-reactivity in mice, was comparable between naive subsets, TCR interaction strength was also inferred from TRB CDR3 physicochemical properties. Freshly isolated PBMCs were used for most assays because CXCR3 expression partially decreased after cryopreservation. Repertoire diversity was comparably high in both naive subsets but much lower in memory CD8+ T cells. Naive CXCR3-negative and CXCR3-positive cells from the same donor showed similar TRBV-TRBJ usage, whereas memory cells showed distinct patterns.

For every CD8+ T cell subset, about 300,000 cells were flow-sorted straight into RLT lysis buffer, and each subset was sorted in triplicate. Peripheral blood mononuclear cells were isolated from buffy coats by standard density gradient centrifugation. Total RNA was extracted from sorted cells with an RNeasy Mini Kit. Sequences were obtained from memory CD8+ T cells from blood. The cell subset or site label on this specimen signifies: conventional CD8+ memory T cells (TMEM), sorted as controls. The sequence derives from a human donor in good health. Some clones in this sample may be carry-over from other donors' samples.

CDR3 region: CASSGTGERYQETQYF. The chain employs TRBV2 and TRBJ2-5; TCRdb designates TRBD1, a call that cannot be tested without DNA. From the cysteine through the phenylalanine, the CDR3 covers 16 amino acids. Only the protein is available. CDR1 and CDR2 are drawn from the germline V gene: SNHLY, FYNNEI.